This passage covers 32 T cell receptor beta chains from one sample sequenced in a study of T cell repertoires in cytomegalovirus infection. No antigen has been assigned to these receptors. TCRdb processed the reads anew with MiXCR; each CDR3 protein has one entry. In the table there are about 220,000 distinct CDR3 sequences, roughly 34% of which are singletons. The specimen comprised CD8+ T cells from cultured PBMCs, sampled from culture after CMV antigen stimulation. Receptors originate from a human donor in good health (CMV status not recorded). Some clones in this sample may be carry-over from other donors' samples.

The chain joins TRBV28 to TRBJ2-7; possible D gene TRBD1, 5 bases. With 6 bases removed from V and 1 base from J, the gap between germline ends came to 10 bases. There are 13 residues in the CDR3. The germline V gene has CDR1 MDHEN and CDR2 SYDVKM. The CDR3 region has the DNA TGTGCCAGCAGGTCTAGGGGTTCCTACGAGCAGTACTTC. Protein: CASRSRGSYEQYF.

This clonotype was observed once. This chain links TRBV19 with TRBJ2-5; perhaps D is TRBD1 or TRBD2 (6 bases each). This CDR3 spans 15 amino acids. Germline-derived CDR1 and CDR2 are LNHDA and SQIVND (reference sequence). Trimming shortened V by 3 bases and J by 5 bases, and 16 bases separated the two germline ends. The DNA for the CDR3 is TGTGCCAGTAGTATTGGGACACTGGAGGGGGAGACCCAGTACTTC. This gives the protein CASSIGTLEGETQYF. The entire variable domain, with the rest obtained from reference TRBV19 and TRBJ2-5, is as follows: DGGITQSPKYLFRKEGQNVTLSCEQNLNHDAMYWYRQDPGQGLRLIYYSQIVNDFQKGDIAEGYSVSREKKESFPLTVTSAQKNPTAFYLCASSIGTLEGETQYFGPGTRLLVL.

The table lists this clonotype with a few counts. The chain employs TRBV11-2 and TRBJ2-7; 8 bases agree with TRBD1. Germline V gives CDR1 SGHAT, CDR2 FQNNGV. The CDR3 length is 17 residues. With 5 bases clipped from V and 0 bases from J, the junction kept 12 bases outside the gene matches. The CDR3 here is CASSRRGQVLSSYEQYF. CDR3 nucleotide sequence: TGTGCCAGCAGCCGTAGGGGACAGGTCTTGAGCTCCTACGAGCAGTACTTC.

This clonotype was recorded a few times. This chain uses TRBV4-1 with TRBJ2-3; D may be TRBD2 (6 bases). Germline V lookup: CDR1 MGHRA, CDR2 YSYEKL. CDR3 length: 14 amino acids. V was trimmed by 9 bases and J by 3 bases, leaving 16 bases between them. The CDR3 region is CASGTGVRTDTQYF. CDR3 coding DNA: TGCGCCAGTGGGACGGGAGTGAGGACAGATACGCAGTATTTT.

V gene TRBV20-1 combines with J gene TRBJ2-7; D may match TRBD1 or TRBD2 (5 bases each). Germline V lookup: CDR1 DFQATT, CDR2 SNEGSKA (reference sequence). The V end lost 3 bases, the J end lost 2 bases, and 17 bases lay between the germline ends. CDR3 length: 15 residues. CDR3 loop: CSARAPGTAPYEQYF. As DNA, the CDR3 is TGCAGTGCTAGGGCCCCCGGGACCGCCCCCTACGAGCAGTACTTC.

In its sample, this clonotype was seen a few times. The chain is built from TRBV7-6 and TRBJ1-1; tentative D call: TRBD1 (6 bases). This CDR3 has 11 residues. Trimming removed 7 bases from V and 9 bases from J, with 12 bases in between. Germline assignment: CDR1 SGHVS and CDR2 FNYEAQ. CDR3 sequence reads: CASTQGNQAFF. CDR3 bases: TGTGCCAGCACCCAGGGGAATCAAGCTTTCTTT.

The chain combines TRBV6-1 with TRBJ2-3; TRBD1 agrees at 8 bases. The CDR3 extends over 14 amino acids. With 5 bases clipped from V and 6 bases from J, the junction kept 7 bases outside the gene matches. In germline, CDR1 is MNHNS, CDR2 SASEGT. The CDR3 DNA follows: TGTGCCAGCAGTTCCCAGGGGGCAGGCGATACGCAGTATTTT. This codes for CASSSQGAGDTQYF.

This chain connects TRBV10-3 to TRBJ2-1; 8 bases line up with TRBD2. Trimming removed 3 bases from V and 5 bases from J; junction bases left unmatched: 6. The germline CDR1 and CDR2 sequences are ENHRY and SYGVKD. The CDR3 contains 15 residues. CDR3 residues: CAISEVGTRDNEQFF. In nucleotides, the CDR3 is TGTGCCATCAGTGAAGTTGGGACTAGAGACAATGAGCAGTTCTTC.

The chain carries TRBV7-3 and TRBJ1-5; possibly TRBD1 for D (5 bases). CDR3 size: 16 residues. With 2 bases removed from V and 0 bases from J, the gap between germline ends came to 11 bases. Germline loops: CDR1 SGHTA, CDR2 FQGTGA. The DNA of the CDR3 is TGTGCCAGCAGCTTATTGGGGCGGGGTAGCAATCAGCCCCAGCATTTT. Translating gives CASSLLGRGSNQPQHF.

The genes are TRBV12-3 or TRBV12-4 and TRBJ2-1, with D perhaps matching TRBD1 or TRBD2 (5 bases each). With 6 bases removed from V and 8 bases from J, the gap between germline ends came to 23 bases. This CDR3 spans 16 amino acids. CDR3 sequence (DNA): TGTGCCAGCAGGACATCCGGGACCCACTTCGGCCATGAGCAGTTCTTC. Protein product: CASRTSGTHFGHEQFF.

The V gene is TRBV7-8, the J gene TRBJ2-7; no definite D call. Per germline, CDR1 SGHVS and CDR2 FQNEAQ. The CDR3 runs 16 residues. V was cut by 5 bases and J by 5 bases, with 22 bases left in between. CDR3 loop: CASSPRNPRLTDEQYF. For the CDR3, the DNA is TGTGCCAGCAGCCCCCGCAACCCCCGGCTAACGGACGAGCAGTACTTC. The full variable domain, in which reference TRBV7-8 and TRBJ2-7 provide the parts outside the CDR3, is GAGVSQSPRYKVAKRGQDVALRCDPISGHVSLFWYQQALGQGPEFLTYFQNEAQLDKSGLPSDRFFAERPEGSVSTLKIQRTQQEDSAVYLCASSPRNPRLTDEQYFGPGTRLTVT.

This chain joins TRBV6-5 and TRBJ2-1, with a possible D match to TRBD2 (6 bases). Germline V gene sequence: CDR1 MNHEY, CDR2 SVGAGI. The CDR3 runs to 16 residues. Trimming cost V 8 bases and J 13 bases, with 30 bases left between them. The CDR3: CASSRLDLHGTPGQFF. CDR3 bases: TGTGCCAGCTCCCGACTAGACCTCCACGGGACTCCTGGACAGTTCTTC.

This clonotype was found a few times. V is TRBV7-2 and J is TRBJ2-3; 14 nucleotides line up with TRBD2. The CDR3 contains 14 residues. V lost 5 bases and J lost 6; bases outside the gene matches: 1. CDR1 SGHTA and CDR2 FQGNSA come from the germline V gene. The CDR3 nucleotides are TGTGCCAGCAGCCGGACTAGCGGGAGGGATACGCAGTATTTT. It is translated as CASSRTSGRDTQYF.

The sample holds a few counts of this clonotype. The rearrangement links TRBV28 to TRBJ1-5; TRBD1 matches 8 bases. CDR1 and CDR2 (germline): MDHEN, SYDVKM. The CDR3 spans 15 residues. V lost 4 bases to trimming and J lost 5 bases; unmatched junction nucleotides: 7. The CDR3 loop is CASSYTGTGDQPQHF. DNA for the CDR3: TGTGCCAGCAGTTACACCGGGACAGGAGATCAGCCCCAGCATTTT.

This chain uses TRBV19 with TRBJ2-3; possible D gene TRBD1, 6 bases. CDR1 is LNHDA and CDR2 is SQIVND in the germline V gene (reference sequence). V was shortened by 3 bases and J by 4 bases, with 17 bases between the two germline ends. This CDR3 region has 16 residues. The CDR3 spells CASSIFGQLTSDTQYF. Here the CDR3 DNA reads TGTGCCAGTAGTATTTTCGGACAGCTTACCTCAGATACGCAGTATTTT.

The V gene is TRBV6-5, the J gene TRBJ1-2; D remains unclear. The CDR3 has 12 residues. Germline assignment: CDR1 MNHEY and CDR2 SVGAGI. The ends were cut back, 10 bases at V and 5 bases at J, with 14 bases in the middle. The CDR3 DNA reads TGTGCCACCTTTAACGGGGTTTATGGCTACACCTTC. Its translation: CATFNGVYGYTF.

This clonotype showed up just a few times. The genes are TRBV9 and TRBJ1-4, with TRBD1 matching 7 bases. The V segment lost 4 bases and the J segment 0 bases; nucleotides outside the gene matches: 3. Germline-derived CDR1 and CDR2 are SGDLS and YYNGEE. The CDR3 runs 15 residues. CDR3 sequence (DNA): TGTGCCAGCAGCCCAGGGGGGTCAACTAATGAAAAACTGTTTTTT. Protein sequence: CASSPGGSTNEKLFF.

The rearrangement uses TRBV7-9 and TRBJ1-4; 7 nucleotides line up with TRBD1. V lost 1 base, J lost 5 bases, and 4 bases stayed unmatched. Germline CDR1 is SEHNR and CDR2 is FQNEAQ (reference sequence). CDR3 length equals 15 residues. The CDR3 is CASSLGDRDNEKLFF. DNA for the CDR3: TGTGCCAGCAGCTTAGGCGACAGGGACAATGAAAAACTGTTTTTT.

The chain couples TRBV7-3 to TRBJ2-1, with TRBD1 as a possible D gene (6 bases). The V gene lost 4 bases and the J gene lost 6 bases, with 19 bases spanning the gap. The CDR3 spans 16 residues. CDR1 and CDR2 (germline): SGHTA, FQGTGA. The CDR3 coding sequence is TGTGCCAGCAGCTGGACTGGGGGCCGCGTGGGCAATGAGCAGTTCTTC. It yields the protein CASSWTGGRVGNEQFF.

The V call is TRBV11-2, the J call TRBJ2-7; D is unclear. This CDR3 has 15 residues. V lost 3 bases and J 0 bases, leaving 12 bases between the germline ends. The V gene's germline CDR1 is SGHAT and CDR2 FQNNGV. CDR3 coding DNA: TGTGCCAGCAGCTTTAGTAGGTCTACCTCCTACGAGCAGTACTTC. Translation gives CASSFSRSTSYEQYF.

This clonotype came up a few times. The gene calls are TRBV5-1 and TRBJ1-1; D gene ambiguous. Germline loops: CDR1 SGHRS, CDR2 YFSETQ. The CDR3 contains 17 residues. Trimming shortened V by 2 bases and J by 1 base, and 18 bases separated the two germline ends. Here the CDR3 reads CASSLADGGVSNTEAFF. CDR3 bases: TGCGCCAGCAGCTTAGCGGACGGTGGGGTATCGAACACTGAAGCTTTCTTT. The full variable domain, in which reference TRBV5-1 and TRBJ1-1 provide the parts outside the CDR3, is KAGVTQTPRYLIKTRGQQVTLSCSPISGHRSVSWYQQTPGQGLQFLFEYFSETQRNKGNFPGRFSGRQFSNSRSEMNVSTLELGDSALYLCASSLADGGVSNTEAFFGQGTRLTVV.

This rearrangement joins TRBV10-3 to TRBJ1-5; TRBD1 aligns across 8 bases. In germline, CDR1 is ENHRY, CDR2 SYGVKD. After removal of 0 bases from V and 2 bases from J, the junction contained 6 bases not matched to a gene. This CDR3 comprises 17 residues. The CDR3 reads CAISESQGAPGNQPQHF. In nucleotides, the CDR3 is TGTGCCATCAGTGAGTCCCAGGGGGCGCCCGGCAATCAGCCCCAGCATTTT.

This chain connects TRBV7-3 to TRBJ2-3; tentatively, D is TRBD2 (5 bases). In germline, CDR1 is SGHTA, CDR2 FQGTGA. The CDR3 is made up of 16 amino acids. Trimming cost V 6 bases and J 3 bases, with 19 bases left between them. The CDR3 spells CASSPTPGMMTDTQYF. CDR3 in DNA: TGTGCCAGCAGTCCTACCCCGGGGATGATGACAGATACGCAGTATTTT.

V usage is TRBV12-3 or TRBV12-4 and J usage is TRBJ2-1; 8 nucleotides align to TRBD2. V dropped 5 bases and J dropped 4; count of bases not matched to a gene: 7. This CDR3 contains 15 residues. The CDR3 coding sequence is TGTGCCAGCAGTCCGATAGCGGGACCGTACAATGAGCAGTTCTTC. This sequence encodes CASSPIAGPYNEQFF.

The chain recombines TRBV2 with TRBJ1-4, with D uncertain. Germline lookup yields CDR1 SNHLY and CDR2 FYNNEI. V lost 4 bases and J lost 4, with 10 bases in between. The CDR3 is made up of 14 amino acids. The CDR3 coding sequence is TGTGCCAGCAGTGTGGAGTTAGTTAATGAAAAACTGTTTTTT. The encoded protein is CASSVELVNEKLFF. The full variable domain, rest sourced from reference TRBV2 and TRBJ1-4, is EPEVTQTPSHQVTQMGQEVILRCVPISNHLYFYWYRQILGQKVEFLVSFYNNEISEKSEIFDDQFSVERPDGSNFTLKIRSTKLEDSAMYFCASSVELVNEKLFFGSGTQLSVL.

The sample holds one count of this clonotype. The chain combines TRBV2 with TRBJ2-1; 8 nucleotides match TRBD2. Germline assignment: CDR1 SNHLY and CDR2 FYNNEI. V gave up 8 bases and J gave up 7 bases; unmatched junction bases: 13. This CDR3 has 15 residues. DNA for the CDR3: TGTGCCAGCCCTGAGGCCGGGAGGGCGGGGAATGAGCAGTTCTTC. Translating it yields CASPEAGRAGNEQFF.

The rearrangement uses TRBV13 and TRBJ1-2; 9 bases match TRBD1. V lost 3 bases to trimming and J lost 4 bases; unmatched junction nucleotides: 3. CDR3 length: 14 residues. Germline V gene lookup returns CDR1 PRHDT and CDR2 FYEKMQ (reference sequence). CDR3 DNA: TGTGCCAGCAGCTTGGGGACAGGGCTCTATGGCTACACCTTC. Its translation is CASSLGTGLYGYTF.

This chain uses TRBV5-1 with TRBJ2-5; perhaps TRBD2 as D (7 bases). Germline CDR1 reads SGHRS; CDR2 reads YFSETQ. This CDR3 contains 14 residues. Trimming removed 0 bases at V and 4 bases at J, with 10 bases between. CDR3 sequence (DNA): TGCGCCAGCAGCTTGGACAGGGAGGGAGAGACCCAGTACTTC. It specifies CASSLDREGETQYF.

The rearrangement uses TRBV7-9 and TRBJ2-7, with D maybe TRBD1 (6 bases). Deletions cut 1 base from V and 2 bases from J, with 9 bases between. Per the germline V gene, CDR1 is SEHNR and CDR2 is FQNEAQ (reference sequence). The CDR3 extends over 14 amino acids. CDR3 in amino acids: CASSLGTDPYEQYF. Here the CDR3 DNA reads TGTGCCAGCAGCTTAGGGACAGACCCCTACGAGCAGTACTTC.

At least ten counts were recorded for this clonotype. In nucleotides, the CDR3 is TGTGCCAGCAGTTTATATTGGGGGCAGCCCCAGCATTTT. Its protein product is CASSLYWGQPQHF. The V gene is TRBV27, the J gene TRBJ1-5; weak D call: TRBD1 (5 bases). The CDR3 contains 13 residues. In germline, CDR1 is MNHEY, CDR2 SMNVEV (reference sequence). The V and J ends lost 1 base and 7 bases respectively, with 8 bases between them.

This clonotype was counted between two and nine times. This sequence joins TRBV7-9 and TRBJ2-1; no clear D. The V end lost 4 bases, the J end lost 4 bases, and 14 bases lay between the germline ends. This CDR3 comprises 15 residues. CDR1 SEHNR and CDR2 FQNEAQ come from the germline V gene (reference sequence). This CDR3 reads CASSSPAGLYNEQFF. The CDR3 DNA is TGTGCCAGCAGCTCCCCCGCTGGCCTATACAATGAGCAGTTCTTC. Variable domain in full (rest from reference TRBV7-9 and TRBJ2-1): DTGVSQNPRHKITKRGQNVTFRCDPISEHNRLYWYRQTLGQGPEFLTYFQNEAQLEKSRLLSDRFSAERPKGSFSTLEIQRTEQGDSAMYLCASSSPAGLYNEQFFGPGTRLTVL.

The table lists this clonotype with a few counts. The chain carries TRBV7-9 and TRBJ2-5; 8 bases align to TRBD2. The CDR3 is 19 residues long. After removal of 1 base from V and 3 bases from J, the junction contained 16 bases not matched to a gene. Germline CDR1 SEHNR, CDR2 FQNEAQ (reference sequence). CDR3: CASSLVLATSGRLKETQYF. CDR3 DNA sequence: TGTGCCAGCAGCTTAGTGCTGGCTACTAGCGGACGTTTGAAAGAGACCCAGTACTTC.